This TCR beta chain was sequenced in a study of cytomegalovirus exposure and HLA in healthy donors. Points on this clone: The antigen is unknown.

There are 14 residues in the CDR3. With 3 bases clipped from V and 4 bases from J, the junction kept 4 bases outside the gene matches. CDR1 is SEHNR, CDR2 FQNEAQ, per germline (reference sequence). Use of 60 Vbeta and 13 Jbeta primers characterized the PCR. Sequencing was performed with immunoSEQ multiplex PCR; in TCRdb, only in-frame clones are kept and a portion is missing. The sample records around 180,000 clones, about 90% being singletons. Study findings and constraints: For cytomegalovirus status, the classifier reportedly gave diagnoses with high specificity and sensitivity.

This sequence originates from a girl in the first two years of life in good health and CMV-seronegative. Sequencing was carried out using PBMCs. This sequence joins TRBV7-9 and TRBJ1-2; 8 bases align to TRBD1. CDR3 sequence (DNA): TGTGCCAGCAGCTTTTCGGACAGGGTCTATGGCTACACCTTC. Protein: CASSFSDRVYGYTF.